The present T cell receptor (beta chain) was sequenced within a study of response to subunit inactivated influenza vaccine. This CDR3 is 17 amino acids long. V shed 2 bases and J 9 bases; nucleotides not matched to a gene: 15. CDR1 and CDR2 (germline): MNHNS, SASEGT. Regarding this clonotype: What it recognizes is unknown.

Regarding the study as a whole: Each seasonal flu vaccination may recruit only limited new T cells, authors suggested.

TCRdb processed the RT-PCR reads anew with MiXCR; each CDR3 protein has one entry. The data contain about 700,000 distinct CDR3 sequences, 15% to 18% of them singletons. The chain links TRBV6-1 to TRBJ2-1; 8 nucleotides match TRBD1. Specimen: PBMCs from blood, collected 11 to 12 days after vaccination. The receptor comes from a man in his forties or fifties who received an inactivated influenza vaccine. The CDR3 region has the DNA TGTGCCAGCAGTGAAACCCCGGGACAGGAGTTAACCGGTGAGCAGTTCTTC. Its translation is CASSETPGQELTGEQFF.